The TCR beta chain described here comes from a study of T-cell reconstitution after alpha-beta-depleted transplantation in children (dated by TCRdb to 2015 to 2016). Regarding the research as a whole: T-cell immune reconstitution after TCRalphabeta/CD19-depleted allogeneic hematopoietic cell transplantation in children was quantitatively tracked in the study by means of TCR repertoire profiling.

A note on this clonotype: No antigen is known for it. No much larger clone exists at a distance of one base, and base qualities are not known.

The treatment or condition label of this sample denotes: allogeneic hematopoietic cell transplantation with graft depleted of TCRalphabeta T cells and CD19 B cells. TCRalphabeta/CD19-depleted allogeneic hematopoietic cell grafts were given to the transplant recipients, all of whom were children. Reading from cysteine to phenylalanine, the CDR3 counts 14 amino acids. Only the CDR3 DNA stays, 42 bases, in frame from base 1. The CDR1 and CDR2 encoded by the germline V gene (reference sequence) are SEHNR and FQNEAQ. Clipping removes 3 bases from V and 5 bases from J, with 4 as the unmatched junction base count. The method behind the library was PCR. Sequencing was performed on an Illumina HiSeq 2500. TCR libraries were prepared with molecular barcoding, using unique molecular identifiers to normalize TCRbeta repertoire quantification. TCRdb ran its own pipeline on the public reads, namely fastp trimming at Q25 and MiXCR clone calling, and kept in-frame beta chains. Each CDR3 protein gets just one entry, which takes the most common genes and DNA from the rows behind it. This sample gives 780,000 or so distinct CDR3 sequences in total; roughly 15% of them show up just once. The ten largest clones represent approximately 5% of the sample.

The paper's findings and limits, for the study overall: About two months after transplant, the apparently early recovery of alphabetaT-cell counts reportedly depended on just several hundred clones that had expanded rapidly and came from non-depleted graft cells. The frequencies of hyperexpanded clones fell over the following months, and after one year, T-cell counts and TCRbeta diversity were mostly attributed to newly produced T cells. In some patients, the high TCRbeta diversity seen at day 60 was put down to recipient T cells and intrathymic progenitors that had survived conditioning.

Source: PBMCs, mostly from graft donor cells, taken 360 days after TCRalphabeta/CD19-depleted stem cell transplant. The sequence was collected from a male patient younger than 18 who had a stem cell transplant for acute lymphoblastic leukemia, so the T cells may come from the graft donor. The chain couples TRBV7-9 to TRBJ1-5, and TRBD1 matches 7 of the central bases. The encoded CDR3 is CASSFGTAHQPQHF. The bases are TGTGCCAGCAGCTTCGGGACAGCGCATCAGCCCCAGCATTTT.